Shown below are 14 T cell receptor beta chains from a single sample sequenced in a study of blood T cell repertoires in COVID-19. The protocol was immunoSEQ multiplex PCR, while the TCRdb copy is restricted to in-frame clones and leaves out a portion. The repertoire holds about 160,000 clones, over 70% seen once, with around 6.1% in the top ten. Source material: peripheral blood. The origin of the receptors is an elderly man with acute or convalescent COVID-19.

This clone was detected only once. The DNA for the CDR3 is TGTGCCAGCAGCACCGGCCAGCCTCAGGGCCCTGGAAACACCATATATTTT. As protein: CASSTGQPQGPGNTIYF. The genes are TRBV7-9 and TRBJ1-3; maybe TRBD1 (5 bases). CDR3 length equals 17 residues. Per the germline V gene, CDR1 is SEHNR and CDR2 is FQNEAQ (reference sequence). V lost 5 bases to trimming and J lost 2 bases, with 19 bases between them.

The rearrangement joins TRBV7-2 to TRBJ1-6, with no clear D. The germline gives CDR1 SGHTA, CDR2 FQGNSA. This CDR3 comprises 15 residues. The V end was cut by 2 bases, the J end by 6 bases, with 11 bases between. The CDR3 DNA is TGTGCCAGCAGCTTATACGGGGTTGGTAATTCACCCCTCCACTTT. It specifies CASSLYGVGNSPLHF.

The DNA of the CDR3 is TGTGCCATCAGCTCAATACCTAGTAATTTTGAAGCTTTCTTT. Its protein product is CAISSIPSNFEAFF. The rearrangement links TRBV10-3 to TRBJ1-1; unclear D gene. Germline loops: CDR1 ENHRY, CDR2 SYGVKD. The V end was cut by 6 bases, the J end by 7 bases, with 18 bases between. This CDR3 comprises 14 residues.

This sequence joins TRBV5-1 and TRBJ2-7; 12 positions match TRBD2. The CDR3 has 15 amino acids. From germline, CDR1 is SGHRS and CDR2 YFSETQ. The V and J ends lost 0 bases and 9 bases, in that order; junction bases with no gene match: 7. The CDR3 loop is CASSLGLAGGQGQYF. The CDR3 DNA sequence: TGCGCCAGCAGCTTGGGCCTAGCGGGAGGGCAAGGGCAGTACTTC. Full variable domain (missing parts from reference TRBV5-1 and TRBJ2-7): KAGVTQTPRYLIKTRGQQVTLSCSPISGHRSVSWYQQTPGQGLQFLFEYFSETQRNKGNFPGRFSGRQFSNSRSEMNVSTLELGDSALYLCASSLGLAGGQGQYFGPGTRLTVT.

J is TRBJ2-1 and V is TRBV4-1; D ambiguous. CDR3 length equals 14 residues. Trimming took 1 base from V and 8 from J, leaving 12 bases between them. Germline CDR1 and CDR2: MGHRA and YSYEKL. CDR3 protein: CASSQVQALHEQFF. For the CDR3, the DNA is TGCGCCAGCAGCCAAGTTCAGGCCCTCCATGAGCAGTTCTTC.

V is TRBV19 and J is TRBJ1-5, with D perhaps matching TRBD1 (6 bases). V dropped 5 bases and J dropped 4 bases, with 18 bases sitting between them. CDR1 is LNHDA, CDR2 SQIVND, per germline (reference sequence). The CDR3 has 16 amino acids. This CDR3 reads CASSPVAGARNQPQHF. The CDR3 region has the DNA TGTGCCAGTAGTCCGGTTGCAGGGGCGCGTAATCAGCCCCAGCATTTT.

The chain uses TRBV28 and TRBJ1-3, with D tentatively TRBD1 (5 bases). V dropped 6 bases and J dropped 1 base, with 16 bases sitting between them. This CDR3 region has 16 residues. CDR1 and CDR2 (germline): MDHEN, SYDVKM. CDR3 loop: CASSPTTGKSGNTIYF. The CDR3, as DNA: TGTGCCAGCAGCCCCACTACAGGAAAATCTGGAAACACCATATATTTT.

A few counts support this clone. The chain carries TRBV28 and TRBJ1-2, with 9 bases identical to TRBD1. After removal of 6 bases from V and 2 bases from J, the junction contained 4 bases not matched to a gene. Germline V gene data show CDR1 as MDHEN and CDR2 as SYDVKM. The CDR3 is made up of 14 amino acids. For the CDR3, the DNA is TGTGCCAGCAGGGGGACAGGGACGAACTATGGCTACACCTTC. It translates to CASRGTGTNYGYTF.

The sample holds many counts of this clone. The J gene is TRBJ2-3, the V gene TRBV7-6, with D perhaps TRBD2 (5 bases). This CDR3 is built from 15 residues. Germline V CDR1 and CDR2: SGHVS, FNYEAQ. Trimming removed 5 bases from V and 4 bases from J, with 16 bases in between. CDR3 sequence reads: CASSPQSGRADTQYF. The DNA for the CDR3 is TGTGCCAGCAGCCCGCAGTCGGGGAGAGCAGATACGCAGTATTTT.

V and J are TRBV7-6 and TRBJ2-3; D perhaps matches TRBD1 (7 bases). Trimming left V 0 bases short and J 8 bases short, with 15 bases between. The CDR3 length is 15 residues. The germline CDR1 and CDR2 sequences are SGHVS and FNYEAQ. In DNA, the CDR3 is TGTGCCAGCAGCTTAGCCCACGGAGGGGACAGTACGCAGTATTTT. It translates to CASSLAHGGDSTQYF.

V gene TRBV11-2 combines with J gene TRBJ1-1; 7 bases agree with TRBD1. There are 14 residues in the CDR3. V was clipped by 5 bases and J by 4 bases; unmatched bases: 7. Germline CDR1 SGHAT, CDR2 FQNNGV. The CDR3 loop is CASSRNRGITEAFF. The CDR3, as DNA: TGTGCCAGCAGCCGAAACAGGGGAATCACTGAAGCTTTCTTT.

V is TRBV9 and J is TRBJ2-1, with TRBD2 matching over 8 bases. Germline lookup yields CDR1 SGDLS and CDR2 YYNGEE. V was clipped by 4 bases and J by 2 bases; unmatched bases: 8. This CDR3 has 16 amino acids. The DNA of the CDR3 is TGTGCCAGCAGCACCCGGACTAGCCTTACCTACAATGAGCAGTTCTTC. It is translated as CASSTRTSLTYNEQFF.

The V and J genes are TRBV15 and TRBJ2-2, with D perhaps matching TRBD1 (5 bases). The CDR3 covers 16 residues. The germline gives CDR1 LNHNV, CDR2 YYDKDF (reference sequence). Trimming stripped 0 bases from V and 0 bases from J, with 8 bases between. In DNA form, the CDR3 reads TGTGCCACCAGCAGAGATCGGACAACGAACACCGGGGAGCTGTTTTTT. It translates to CATSRDRTTNTGELFF.

V gene TRBV28 combines with J gene TRBJ2-1; a possible D gene is TRBD2 (6 bases). The germline V and J ends were trimmed by 2 bases and 3 bases, with 11 bases remaining between them. The CDR3 consists of 15 residues. The V gene's germline CDR1 is MDHEN and CDR2 SYDVKM. The CDR3 DNA reads as TGTGCCAGCAGTTTAACGTTGGGGGGCTACAATGAGCAGTTCTTC. This codes for CASSLTLGGYNEQFF.